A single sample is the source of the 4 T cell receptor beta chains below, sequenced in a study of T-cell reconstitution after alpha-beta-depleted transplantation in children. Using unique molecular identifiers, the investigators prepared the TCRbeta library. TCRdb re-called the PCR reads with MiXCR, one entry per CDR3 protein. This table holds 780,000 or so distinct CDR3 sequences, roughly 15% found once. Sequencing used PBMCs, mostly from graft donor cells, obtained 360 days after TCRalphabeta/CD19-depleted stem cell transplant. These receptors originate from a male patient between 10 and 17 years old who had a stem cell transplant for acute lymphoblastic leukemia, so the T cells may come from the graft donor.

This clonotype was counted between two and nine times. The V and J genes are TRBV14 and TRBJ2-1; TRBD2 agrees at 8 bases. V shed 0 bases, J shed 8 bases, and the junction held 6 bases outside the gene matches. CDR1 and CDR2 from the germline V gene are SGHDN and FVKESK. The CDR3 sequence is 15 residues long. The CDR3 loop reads CASSQDGRGVHEQFF. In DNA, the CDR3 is TGTGCCAGCAGCCAAGACGGGAGGGGCGTTCATGAGCAGTTCTTC.

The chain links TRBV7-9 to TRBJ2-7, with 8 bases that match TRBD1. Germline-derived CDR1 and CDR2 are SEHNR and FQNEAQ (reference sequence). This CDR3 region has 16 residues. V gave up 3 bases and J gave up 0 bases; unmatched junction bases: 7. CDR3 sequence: CASSLGQVPFSYEQYF. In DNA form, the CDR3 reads TGTGCCAGCAGCTTGGGACAGGTCCCATTCTCCTACGAGCAGTACTTC.

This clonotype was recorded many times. CDR3 bases: TGCAGTGCTAGATCCGGGACTAGCGGGGGGAACGCCTACGAGCAGTACTTC. This gives the protein CSARSGTSGGNAYEQYF. This chain uses TRBV20-1 with TRBJ2-7; 15 nucleotides match TRBD2. With 2 bases clipped from V and 2 bases from J, the junction kept 7 bases outside the gene matches. CDR3 length: 17 amino acids. Per germline, CDR1 DFQATT and CDR2 SNEGSKA (reference sequence).

The DNA for the CDR3 is TGTGCCAGCAGCACTAGGGGGGCCGCCAATGAGCAGTTCTTC. Amino acid sequence: CASSTRGAANEQFF. V gene TRBV7-6 combines with J gene TRBJ2-1; D is perhaps TRBD1 or TRBD2 (6 bases each). With 5 bases removed from V and 6 bases from J, the gap between germline ends came to 14 bases. This CDR3 is built from 14 residues. Germline CDR1 is SGHVS and CDR2 is FNYEAQ.